This entry concerns a single T cell receptor beta chain. The data were taken from a study of blood T cell repertoires in COVID-19. For the study at large: There were acute and convalescent COVID-19 samples, and they came from the United States, Italy and Spain. T cells, B-cell-depleted T cells, or PBMCs provided the cDNA or gDNA that served as material.

Clones were sequenced by immunoSEQ multiplex PCR, and TCRdb holds only the in-frame ones, with some missing. This repertoire shows about 120,000 clones, about four fifths found once; its top ten account for about 10%. Per the germline V gene, CDR1 is SGHDN and CDR2 is FVKESK. The CDR3 extends over 15 amino acids. J gave up 5 bases and V 4 bases, and 10 bases lay outside the gene matches. The sequence was collected from a human donor in a cohort sampled during active COVID-19. The rearrangement uses TRBV14 and TRBJ2-7, with 8 bases matching TRBD1. Input material: peripheral blood. In nucleotides, the CDR3 is TGTGCCAGCAGCCGCGGTCAGACAGGGGACCACGAGCAGTACTTC. Translation: CASSRGQTGDHEQYF.